Shown below are 19 T cell receptor beta chains from a single sample sequenced in a study of post-analysis software for immune sequencing data. Study observations and caveats: Among several TRBV segments more frequent in patients than controls were TRBV5-6, TRBV5-1 and TRBV20-1.

Unique-molecular-identifier-tagged TCR beta cDNA libraries were used. TCRdb ran MiXCR on the PCR reads and lists one entry per CDR3 protein. The table lists about 430,000 distinct CDR3 sequences, approximately 37% of them singletons, with around 8% in the top ten. For these TCRs, the target antigens are not known. Material for sequencing was blood. These receptors all come from a girl aged 2-15 years with multiple sclerosis.

On this clonotype: A junction boundary mismatches the germline segment, possibly from a read error. The rearrangement joins TRBV7-2 to TRBJ2-1; perhaps TRBD2 as D (6 bases). In germline, CDR1 is SGHTA, CDR2 FQGNSA. CDR3 size: 15 residues. CDR3: CASSRGVGSYNEQCF. The DNA for the CDR3 is TGTGCCAGCAGCCGCGGGGTCGGGTCCTACAATGAGCAGTGCTTC.

As DNA, the CDR3 is TGCGCCAGCAGCCTATTCTTGGGGCCCTATACCTATGGCTACACCTTC. Translated: CASSLFLGPYTYGYTF. The rearrangement uses TRBV4-1 and TRBJ1-2; tentatively, D is TRBD1 (5 bases). There are 16 residues in the CDR3. The germline CDR1 and CDR2 sequences are MGHRA and YSYEKL. Trimming took 4 bases from V and 4 from J, leaving 19 bases between them.

This chain's CDR3 is CASSLGVSGHNEQFF. The CDR3 nucleotides read TGTGCCAGCAGCTTAGGGGTTAGCGGTCACAATGAGCAGTTCTTC. This chain connects TRBV7-3 to TRBJ2-1, with a weak D call TRBD2 (6 bases). V was clipped by 2 bases and J by 5 bases, with 13 bases between them. The CDR3 runs to 15 residues. In germline, CDR1 is SGHTA, CDR2 FQGTGA.

The CDR3 region is CASSMDGSYNEQFF. The CDR3 DNA sequence: TGTGCCAGCAGCATGGACGGTTCCTACAATGAGCAGTTCTTC. The rearrangement uses TRBV7-3 and TRBJ2-1; no clear D gene. Germline V gene lookup returns CDR1 SGHTA and CDR2 FQGTGA. The CDR3 runs 14 residues. The V end was cut by 5 bases, the J end by 1 base, with 9 bases between.

This clonotype has more than one count but fewer than ten. The chain links TRBV3-1 to TRBJ1-4; TRBD1 might be the D (6 bases). This CDR3 has 14 amino acids. Deletions cut 9 bases from V and 4 bases from J, with 15 bases between. Germline loops: CDR1 LGHDT, CDR2 YNNKEL (reference sequence). CDR3 DNA sequence: TGTGCCAGTCTACCGGGACACCGTAATGAAAAACTGTTTTTT. Encoded protein: CASLPGHRNEKLFF.

Remarks on this clonotype: Germline and junction disagree at one end, which may indicate a read error. This chain joins TRBV28 and TRBJ2-7; maybe TRBD2 (5 bases). Germline V CDR1 and CDR2: MDHEN, SYDVKM. This CDR3 region has 15 residues. The CDR3 here is CANSPPGKVLGEQYF. CDR3 coding DNA: TGTGCCAACAGTCCCCCGGGGAAGGTGTTGGGGGAGCAGTACTTC.

J is TRBJ1-6 and V is TRBV10-3; TRBD1 might be the D (6 bases). V was trimmed by 3 bases and J by 10 bases, leaving 13 bases between them. The CDR3 is 14 residues long. Germline V lookup: CDR1 ENHRY, CDR2 SYGVKD. CDR3 DNA: TGTGCCATCAGTGAAAGAGGACAGTTGTCACCCCTCCACTTT. It yields the protein CAISERGQLSPLHF.

The chain is built from TRBV20-1 and TRBJ2-7; TRBD2 matches 15 bases. Germline V gene sequence: CDR1 DFQATT, CDR2 SNEGSKA (reference sequence). The CDR3 covers 15 residues. After removal of 5 bases from V and 1 base from J, the junction contained 3 bases not matched to a gene. CDR3 DNA: TGCAGTGCTCCCGGGACTAGCGGGAGGTCCTACGAGCAGTACTTC. Encoded protein: CSAPGTSGRSYEQYF.

The gene calls are TRBV20-1 and TRBJ1-2, with 10 bases that match TRBD1. Germline assignment: CDR1 DFQATT and CDR2 SNEGSKA (reference sequence). The CDR3 is made up of 13 amino acids. V shed 5 bases, J shed 3 bases, and the junction held 3 bases outside the gene matches. The CDR3 DNA follows: TGCAGTGCTGGGGACAGGGGTGACTATGGCTACACCTTC. Residues: CSAGDRGDYGYTF.

This clonotype turned up a few times. This sequence joins TRBV6-2 or TRBV6-3 and TRBJ1-1; D remains unclear. V was pared by 3 bases and J by 1 base, with 6 bases between. This CDR3 has 13 amino acids. Germline V gene sequence: CDR1 MNHEY, CDR2 SVGEGT. CDR3 coding DNA: TGTGCCAGCAGTTATCCAGGGAACACTGAAGCTTTCTTT. It translates to CASSYPGNTEAFF.

This clonotype came up many times. The chain joins TRBV29-1 to TRBJ2-7; maybe TRBD1 (6 bases). V was clipped by 6 bases and J by 0 bases, with 18 bases between them. The length of the CDR3 is 15 residues. Germline CDR1 and CDR2: SQVTM and ANQGSEA. CDR3 in amino acids: CSVNYRDTSSYEQYF. The CDR3 nucleotides read TGCAGCGTAAACTACCGGGACACCTCCTCCTACGAGCAGTACTTC.

This clonotype was seen more than once but under ten times. This sequence joins TRBV7-9 and TRBJ2-7, with TRBD2 matching over 10 bases. TRBJ2-5 matches the DNA end more closely, so the J call is doubtful. There are 14 residues in the CDR3. Germline lookup yields CDR1 SEHNR and CDR2 FQNEAQ (reference sequence). The CDR3 loop is CASSFGLAEETQYF. The CDR3 DNA is TGTGCCAGCAGCTTCGGACTAGCGGAAGAGACCCAGTACTTC.

The rearrangement joins TRBV29-1 to TRBJ2-5; D call uncertain. Germline loops: CDR1 SQVTM, CDR2 ANQGSEA. The CDR3 runs to 13 residues. Between the trimmed V and J ends, which lost 6 bases and 0 bases, there was a span of 11 bases. In nucleotides, the CDR3 is TGCAGCGTCGGCCTGTCGGACCAAGAGACCCAGTACTTC. It encodes CSVGLSDQETQYF.

This clonotype appeared once. J is TRBJ1-2 and V is TRBV15; the D gene is possibly TRBD1 (5 bases). This CDR3 is 15 amino acids long. The V and J ends lost 0 bases and 2 bases respectively, with 10 bases between them. Germline V lookup: CDR1 LNHNV, CDR2 YYDKDF (reference sequence). CDR3 sequence reads: CATSRDRDENYGYTF. As DNA, the CDR3 is TGTGCCACCAGCAGAGATCGGGACGAAAACTATGGCTACACCTTC.

The J gene is TRBJ2-7, the V gene TRBV14; no firm D call. CDR3 size: 12 residues. The germline V gene has CDR1 SGHDN and CDR2 FVKESK. The germline V and J ends were trimmed by 5 bases and 4 bases, with 9 bases remaining between them. The CDR3 is CASSGRNYEQYF. In nucleotides, the CDR3 is TGTGCCAGCAGCGGACGAAATTACGAGCAGTACTTC.

The chain is built from TRBV25-1 and TRBJ1-4, with 7 bases lining up with TRBD1. J gave up 7 bases and V 2 bases, and 7 bases lay outside the gene matches. The CDR3 spans 15 residues. In germline, CDR1 is MGHDK, CDR2 SYGVNS. The CDR3 bases are TGTGCCAGCAGTGAACCTACCGGACAGGCTGAAAAACTGTTTTTT. Protein sequence: CASSEPTGQAEKLFF.

This clonotype has a handful of counts. The chain is built from TRBV20-1 and TRBJ2-4, with 8 bases matching TRBD1. Trimming at V came to 0 bases and at J to 7 bases, leaving 5 bases not matched to a gene. There are 14 residues in the CDR3. CDR1 DFQATT and CDR2 SNEGSKA come from the germline V gene (reference sequence). The CDR3 reads CSARDTGQGNIQYF. The CDR3 region has the DNA TGCAGTGCTAGAGATACAGGACAGGGTAACATTCAGTACTTC.

This clonotype was observed a handful of times. The J gene is TRBJ2-1, the V gene TRBV3-1, with 8 bases aligning to TRBD2. The CDR3 runs to 15 residues. Germline V gene data show CDR1 as LGHDT and CDR2 as YNNKEL (reference sequence). J was trimmed by 6 bases and V by 3 bases; bases with no gene match: 7. The CDR3 loop is CASSHRAGGFNEQFF. In DNA, the CDR3 is TGTGCCAGCAGCCACAGGGCGGGGGGATTCAATGAGCAGTTCTTC.

The chain has TRBV5-5 and TRBJ1-2; TRBD1 agrees at 8 bases. The junction had 1 base not matched to a gene; V was cut back by 3 bases and J by 0 bases. CDR1 and CDR2 from the germline V gene are SGHKS and YYEKEE (reference sequence). The CDR3 spans 14 residues. The CDR3 here is CASSWGQANYGYTF. The CDR3 bases are TGTGCCAGCAGCTGGGGACAGGCTAACTATGGCTACACCTTC.